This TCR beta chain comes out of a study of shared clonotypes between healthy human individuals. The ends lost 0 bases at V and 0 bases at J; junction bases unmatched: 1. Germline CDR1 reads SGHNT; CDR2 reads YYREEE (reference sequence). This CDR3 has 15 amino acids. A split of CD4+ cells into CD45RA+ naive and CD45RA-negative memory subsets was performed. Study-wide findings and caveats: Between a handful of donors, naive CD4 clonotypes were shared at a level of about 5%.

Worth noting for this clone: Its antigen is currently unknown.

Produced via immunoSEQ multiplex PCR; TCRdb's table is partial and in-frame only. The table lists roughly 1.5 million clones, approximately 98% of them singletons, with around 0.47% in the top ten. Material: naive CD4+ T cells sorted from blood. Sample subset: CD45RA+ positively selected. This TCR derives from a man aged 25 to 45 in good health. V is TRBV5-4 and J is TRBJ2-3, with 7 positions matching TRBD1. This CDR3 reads CASSLVDRSTDTQYF. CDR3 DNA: TGTGCCAGCAGCTTGGTGGACAGGAGCACAGATACGCAGTATTTT. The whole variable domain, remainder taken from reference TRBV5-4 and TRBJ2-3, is ETGVTQSPTHLIKTRGQQVTLRCSSQSGHNTVSWYQQALGQGPQFIFQYYREEENGRGNFPPRFSGLQFPNYSSELNVNALELDDSALYLCASSLVDRSTDTQYFGPGTRLTVL.